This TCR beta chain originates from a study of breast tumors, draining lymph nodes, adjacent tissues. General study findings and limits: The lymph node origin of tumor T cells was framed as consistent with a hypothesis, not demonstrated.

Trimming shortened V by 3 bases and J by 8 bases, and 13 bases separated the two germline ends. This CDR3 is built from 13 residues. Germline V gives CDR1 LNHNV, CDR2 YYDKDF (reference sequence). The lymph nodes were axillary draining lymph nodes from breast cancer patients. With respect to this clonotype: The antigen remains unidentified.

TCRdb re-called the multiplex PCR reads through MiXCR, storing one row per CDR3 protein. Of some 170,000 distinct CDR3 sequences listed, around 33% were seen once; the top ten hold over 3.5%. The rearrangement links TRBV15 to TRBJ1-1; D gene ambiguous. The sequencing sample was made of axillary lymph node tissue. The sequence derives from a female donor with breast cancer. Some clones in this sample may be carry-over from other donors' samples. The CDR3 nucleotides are TGTGCCACCAGCAGGACATGGGATAGCGAAGCTTTCTTT. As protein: CATSRTWDSEAFF.